This T cell receptor (beta chain) was profiled in a study of cytomegalovirus exposure and HLA in healthy donors. To note about this clone: Its target is unknown.

Use of 60 Vbeta and 13 Jbeta primers characterized the PCR. Here immunoSEQ multiplex PCR was the method, and the copy in TCRdb shows in-frame clones only, minus some. Here the sample spans about 180,000 clones, approximately 80% being singletons. Findings of the study overall: It emerged from a later analysis that several of the most significant clusters appeared to be linked to common viral pathogens.

This CDR3 has 17 amino acids. Trimming stripped 2 bases from V and 0 bases from J, with 11 bases between. Germline loops: CDR1 KGHSH, CDR2 LQKENI. Input material: PBMCs. The rearrangement links TRBV18 to TRBJ2-6; D not certain. The clonotype comes from a woman aged 25 to 39 in good health and CMV-seronegative. CDR3 in amino acids: CASSPMTPSSGANVLTF. CDR3 sequence (DNA): TGTGCCAGCTCACCAATGACTCCTAGCTCTGGGGCCAACGTCCTGACTTTC.